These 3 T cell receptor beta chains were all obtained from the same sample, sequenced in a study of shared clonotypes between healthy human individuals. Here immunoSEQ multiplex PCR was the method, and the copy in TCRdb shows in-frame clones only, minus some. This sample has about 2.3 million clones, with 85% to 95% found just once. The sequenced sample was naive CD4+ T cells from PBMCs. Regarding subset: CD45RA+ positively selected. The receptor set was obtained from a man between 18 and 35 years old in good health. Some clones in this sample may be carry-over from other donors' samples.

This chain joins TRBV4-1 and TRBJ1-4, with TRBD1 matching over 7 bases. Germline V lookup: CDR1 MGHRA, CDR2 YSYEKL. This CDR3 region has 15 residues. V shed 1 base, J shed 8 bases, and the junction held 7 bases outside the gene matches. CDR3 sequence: CASSQAGTEREKLFF. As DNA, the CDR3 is TGCGCCAGCAGCCAAGCAGGGACAGAGAGGGAAAAACTGTTTTTT.

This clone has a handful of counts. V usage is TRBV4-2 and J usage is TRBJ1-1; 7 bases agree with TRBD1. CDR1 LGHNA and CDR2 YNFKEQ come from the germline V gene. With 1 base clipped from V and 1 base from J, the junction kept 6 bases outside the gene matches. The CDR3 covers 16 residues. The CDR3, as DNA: TGTGCCAGCAGCCAAGCCCTGGGACAGAGGAACACTGAAGCTTTCTTT. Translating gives CASSQALGQRNTEAFF.

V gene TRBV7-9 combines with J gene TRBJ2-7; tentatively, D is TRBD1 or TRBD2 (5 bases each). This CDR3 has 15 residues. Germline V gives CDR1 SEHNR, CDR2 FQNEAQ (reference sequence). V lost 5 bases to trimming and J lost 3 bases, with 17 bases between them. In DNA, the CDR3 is TGTGCCAGCAGCCCTGGGGGTCTAGCAGTCTACGAGCAGTACTTC. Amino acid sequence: CASSPGGLAVYEQYF. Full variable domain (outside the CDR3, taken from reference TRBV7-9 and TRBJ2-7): DTGVSQNPRHKITKRGQNVTFRCDPISEHNRLYWYRQTLGQGPEFLTYFQNEAQLEKSRLLSDRFSAERPKGSFSTLEIQRTEQGDSAMYLCASSPGGLAVYEQYFGPGTRLTVT.